Detailed here is one TCR beta chain. The antigen it binds to is not known. No much larger clone exists at a distance of one base, and base qualities are not known. The trial excluded patients who had a history of autoimmune disease or were on systemic immunosuppression. In every dose cohort, peripheral blood was drawn for TCR sequencing at baseline, cycle 4 day 1, and cycle 7 day 1. Samples came from an open-label, multicenter, first-in-human phase I dose-escalation trial of ivuxolimab. Adults with locally advanced or metastatic melanoma, renal cell carcinoma, hepatocellular carcinoma or head and neck squamous cell carcinoma were enrolled in the trial. Before TCR sequencing, CD4+ T cells and CD8+ T cells from peripheral blood were sorted into separate populations. Genomic DNA was isolated from the sorted cells so that the TCRbeta CDR3 region could be sequenced. The immunoSEQ Assay was used to sequence the TCRbeta CDR3 regions. Imported from immuneACCESS, the table was reduced by TCRdb to in-frame sequences with V and J called. These copies leave out some clones; in studies compared against another copy, an unresolved V gene accounts for under half, and the cause of the remainder is not known. This sample lists tens of thousands of clones; approximately 81% were detected once. Roughly 23% of the sample comes from the top ten.

The CDR3 runs 15 amino acids, cysteine and phenylalanine included. Of the read, only the CDR3 DNA is kept; its 45 bases are in frame from base 1. The germline V gene (reference sequence) supplies CDR1 SGHNT and CDR2 YYREEE. V is pared back by 0 bases and J by 6 bases, with 15 bases lying between the germline termini. This entry is derived from a study of OX40 agonist ivuxolimab in advanced cancers. The study in broad terms: Ivuxolimab was an agonistic, fully human IgG2 monoclonal antibody directed against OX40 (CD134), a costimulatory receptor. Of the roughly 51 patients in dose escalation, some 20 had hepatocellular carcinoma, around 15 had melanoma, 9 had renal cell carcinoma and 9 had head and neck cancer. The paper describes the monotherapy dose-escalation part (N = 52 patients) of the phase I trial of ivuxolimab. The dose-escalation cohort was 82.7% male with a mean age of around 62 years, ranging from roughly 20 to 80. Partial responses occurred in three dose-escalation patients: two with cutaneous melanoma and one with hepatocellular carcinoma. The point of sequencing TCRbeta in the periphery was to test whether ivuxolimab changed TCR sequence diversity and drove clonal T-cell expansion. Intravenous ivuxolimab was administered to patients every 2 weeks at six dose levels: 0.01, 0.1, 0.3, 1.5, 3 and 10 mg/kg. Patients were allowed to have had prior anti-PD-1, anti-PD-L1 or anti-CTLA-4 therapy, and more than 35% of the dose-escalation patients had been treated with checkpoint inhibitors.

On the study overall, not on this receptor specifically: After ivuxolimab, more expanded clones were found on average in CD8+ T cells than in CD4+ T cells. The antigen specificity of the peripheral T cells that underwent clonal expansion was not determined. Low levels of normalized T-cell clonal expansion were also seen in some patients who did not respond. Clonal expansion of both CD4+ and CD8+ blood T cells was observed from baseline to week 6 at doses 0.1 to 3.0 mg/kg. In the 0.1-3.0 mg/kg groups, partial responders had among the lowest normalized peripheral clonal expansion, particularly in CD8+ T cells.

The sequence joins TRBV5-4 to TRBJ1-1, and the D gene may be TRBD1, 5 bases matching. This clonotype was obtained from an adult with an advanced solid tumor such as melanoma, head and neck, liver or kidney cancer. This material consisted of CD4+ or CD8+ T cells sorted from blood, taken in a trial of the OX40 agonist ivuxolimab. Read as DNA, the sequence is TGTGCCAGCAGCTTGGGGGGGGTTGGTATCGCTGAAGCTTTCTTT. Translation gives CASSLGGVGIAEAFF.